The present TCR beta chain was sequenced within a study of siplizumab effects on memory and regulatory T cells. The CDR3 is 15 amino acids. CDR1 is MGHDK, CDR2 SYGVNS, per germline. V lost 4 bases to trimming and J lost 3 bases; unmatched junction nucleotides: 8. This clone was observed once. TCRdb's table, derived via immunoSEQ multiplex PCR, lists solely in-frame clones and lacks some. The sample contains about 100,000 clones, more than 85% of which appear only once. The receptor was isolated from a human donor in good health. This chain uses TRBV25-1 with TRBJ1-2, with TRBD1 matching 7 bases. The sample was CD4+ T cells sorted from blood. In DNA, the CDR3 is TGTGCCAGCAGTGCCCTCCGGGACAGCTACTATGGCTACACCTTC. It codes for CASSALRDSYYGYTF.